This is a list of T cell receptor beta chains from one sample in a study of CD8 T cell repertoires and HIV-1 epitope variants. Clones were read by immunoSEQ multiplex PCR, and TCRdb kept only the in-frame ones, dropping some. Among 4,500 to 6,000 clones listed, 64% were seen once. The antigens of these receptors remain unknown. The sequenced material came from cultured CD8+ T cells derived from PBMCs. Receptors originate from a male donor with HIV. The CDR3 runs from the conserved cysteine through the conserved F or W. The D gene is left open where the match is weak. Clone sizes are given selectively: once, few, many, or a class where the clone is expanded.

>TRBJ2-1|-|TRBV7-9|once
TGTGCCAGCAGCTTAGACGCCCAATGGGTGAATGAGCAGTTCTTC
CASSLDAQWVNEQFF
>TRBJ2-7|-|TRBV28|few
TGTGCCAGCAGTAACTACGAGCAGTACTTC
CASSNYEQYF
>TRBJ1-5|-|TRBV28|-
TGTGCCAGCAGAAAGGGGGGTTATAGCAATCAGCCCCAGCATTTT
CASRKGGYSNQPQHF
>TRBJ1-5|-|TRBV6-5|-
TGTGCCAGCAGTTATGGAGCGGCGGGCCAGCCCCAGCATTTT
CASSYGAAGQPQHF
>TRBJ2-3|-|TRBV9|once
TGTGCCAGCAGCAGCGCACTCCTTAGCACAGATACGCAGTATTTT
CASSSALLSTDTQYF
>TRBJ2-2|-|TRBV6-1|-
TGTGCCAGCATGTCTAGTACTGGCACCGGGGAGCTGTTTTTT
CASMSSTGTGELFF
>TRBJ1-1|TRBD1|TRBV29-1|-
TGCAGCGTTGAGAGGCAGGGGGCAATCACTGAAGCTTTCTTT
CSVERQGAITEAFF
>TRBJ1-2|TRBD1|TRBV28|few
TGTGCCAGCAGTTTACACCCAGGGGGCGCGGGCTACACCTTC
CASSLHPGGAGYTF
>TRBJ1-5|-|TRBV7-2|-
TGTGCCAGCAGCTTAGACGTCTTTGTGAATCAGCCCCAGCATTTT
CASSLDVFVNQPQHF
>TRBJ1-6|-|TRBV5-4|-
TGTGCCAGCAGCTTGGATCGGCCGGTCCGGAATTCACCCCTCCACTTT
CASSLDRPVRNSPLHF
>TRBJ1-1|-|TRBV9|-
TGTGCCAGCAGCGTAGATGGAGGGTTATTTTCCAACACTGAAGCTTTCTTT
CASSVDGGLFSNTEAFF
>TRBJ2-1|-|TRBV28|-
TGTGCCAGCAGTTTACTATATCACAATGAGCAGTTCTTC
CASSLLYHNEQFF
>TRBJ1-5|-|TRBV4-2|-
TGTGCCAGCAGCCAGGAGGTCGGGGGACATCAGCCCCAGCATTTT
CASSQEVGGHQPQHF
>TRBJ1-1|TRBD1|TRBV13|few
TGTGCCAGCAGCCATACAGGGGACTCTGAAGCTTTCTTT
CASSHTGDSEAFF
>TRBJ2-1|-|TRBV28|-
TGTGCCAGCAGCCCCCTGAATGAGCAGTTCTTC
CASSPLNEQFF
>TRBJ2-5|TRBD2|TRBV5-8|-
TGTGCCAGCAGCTTGGGGCGGGGGGCCAGGCAGTACTTC
CASSLGRGARQYF
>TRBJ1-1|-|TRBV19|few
TGTGCCAGTAGTACCGGACAGAACACTGAAGCTTTCTTT
CASSTGQNTEAFF
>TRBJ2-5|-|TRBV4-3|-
TGCGCCAGCAGCCCTCTCCCGGGCCGCGGGGAGACCCAGTACTTC
CASSPLPGRGETQYF
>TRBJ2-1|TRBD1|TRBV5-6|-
TGTGCCAGCAGCAAGCAGGGGGCAGCCCCGTATGAGCAGTTCTTC
CASSKQGAAPYEQFF
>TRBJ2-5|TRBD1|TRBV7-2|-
TGTGCCAGCAGCTTACGAGGACAGGGGGCAGAGACCCAGTACTTC
CASSLRGQGAETQYF
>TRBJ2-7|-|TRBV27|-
TGTGCCAGCAGTTTGGGACCTACCTACGAGCAGTACTTC
CASSLGPTYEQYF
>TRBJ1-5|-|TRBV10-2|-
TGCGCCAGCAGGGGGGGGGAGAGCAATCAGCCCCAGCATTTT
CASRGGESNQPQHF
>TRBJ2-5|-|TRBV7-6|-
TGTGCCAGCAGCTTACTTGGGGGAAGTGGAGAGACCCAGTACTTC
CASSLLGGSGETQYF
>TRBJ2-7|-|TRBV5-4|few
TGTGCCAGCGGCATGGGGTCTGGAGAGCAGTACTTC
CASGMGSGEQYF
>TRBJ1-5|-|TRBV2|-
TGTGCCAGCAAAGGGCAGGGTGGCAATCAGCCCCAGCATTTT
CASKGQGGNQPQHF
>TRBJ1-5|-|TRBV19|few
TGTGCCAGTAGTATAGTGCAGGGCAATCAGCCCCAGCATTTT
CASSIVQGNQPQHF
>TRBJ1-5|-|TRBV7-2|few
TGTGCCAGCAGCCTTCGACCTAATCAGCCCCAGCATTTT
CASSLRPNQPQHF
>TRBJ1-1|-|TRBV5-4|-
TGTGCCAGTGGACAAATGAACACTGAAGCTTTCTTT
CASGQMNTEAFF
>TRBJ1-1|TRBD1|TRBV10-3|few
TGTGCCATCAGTGAGACAGGGGGGGACACTGAAGCTTTCTTT
CAISETGGDTEAFF
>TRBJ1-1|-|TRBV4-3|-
TGCGCCAGCAGCCAAGATTCACGAGGGGCGCACACTGAAGCTTTCTTT
CASSQDSRGAHTEAFF
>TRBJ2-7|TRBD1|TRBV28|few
TGTGCCAGCAGTTGGTCACTGGGACAGAGCCTCTACGAGCAGTACTTC
CASSWSLGQSLYEQYF
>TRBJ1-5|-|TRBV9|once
TGTGCCAGCAGCCCAGGGGTTCTGAGCAATCAGCCCCAGCATTTT
CASSPGVLSNQPQHF
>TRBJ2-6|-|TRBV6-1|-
TGTGCCAGCAGTGAAGCGACGAGGGTGACAGGCACTGCCAACGTCCTGACTTTC
CASSEATRVTGTANVLTF
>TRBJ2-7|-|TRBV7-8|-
TGTGCCAGCAGCTCCCCTTGGGAGCGGAACTCCTACGAGCAGTACTTC
CASSSPWERNSYEQYF
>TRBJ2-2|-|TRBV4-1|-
TGCGCCAGCAGCCAAGAGGGACGGAAAAACACCGGGGAGCTGTTTTTT
CASSQEGRKNTGELFF
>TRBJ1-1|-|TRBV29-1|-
TGCAGCGTTGAAGGGGGGGGGACTGAAGCTTTCTTT
CSVEGGGTEAFF
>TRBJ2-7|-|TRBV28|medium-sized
TGTGCCAGCAGTCGGACAGTATACGAGCAGTACTTC
CASSRTVYEQYF
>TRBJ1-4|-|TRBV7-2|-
TGTGCCAGCAGCGGAGCGGGGGCTCGAGAAAAACTGTTTTTT
CASSGAGAREKLFF
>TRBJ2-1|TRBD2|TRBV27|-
TGTGCCAGCAGTTTATCCGAGCGGGAGTTCTGGGGCTCCTACAATGAGCAGTTCTTC
CASSLSEREFWGSYNEQFF
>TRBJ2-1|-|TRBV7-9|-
TGTGCCAGCAGCTTAGCGGGGGGGCCAGGCAATGAGCAGTTCTTC
CASSLAGGPGNEQFF
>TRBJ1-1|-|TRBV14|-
TGTGCCAGCAGCCAAGCGGTCCGGGTCGATCCGTGGGGGAAAACTGAAGCTTTCTTT
CASSQAVRVDPWGKTEAFF
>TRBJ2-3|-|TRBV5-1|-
TGCGCCAGCAGCTTGTTCAGCGAAAGCACAGATACGCAGTATTTT
CASSLFSESTDTQYF
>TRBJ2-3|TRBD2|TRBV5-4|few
TGTGCCAGCAGCGGGGGAGGGACGAGGGGCACAGATACGCAGTATTTT
CASSGGGTRGTDTQYF